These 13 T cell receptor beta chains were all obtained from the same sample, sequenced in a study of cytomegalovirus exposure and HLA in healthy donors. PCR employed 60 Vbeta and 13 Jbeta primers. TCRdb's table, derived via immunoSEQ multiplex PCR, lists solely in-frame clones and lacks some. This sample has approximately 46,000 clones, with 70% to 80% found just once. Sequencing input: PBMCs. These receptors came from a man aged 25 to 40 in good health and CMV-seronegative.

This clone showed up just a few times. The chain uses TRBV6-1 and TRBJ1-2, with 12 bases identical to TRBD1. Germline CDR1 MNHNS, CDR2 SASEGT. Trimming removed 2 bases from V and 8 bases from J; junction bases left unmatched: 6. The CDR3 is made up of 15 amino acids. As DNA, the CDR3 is TGTGCCAGCAGTGAATCGGGGACAGGGGGCAAGGGCTACACCTTC. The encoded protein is CASSESGTGGKGYTF.

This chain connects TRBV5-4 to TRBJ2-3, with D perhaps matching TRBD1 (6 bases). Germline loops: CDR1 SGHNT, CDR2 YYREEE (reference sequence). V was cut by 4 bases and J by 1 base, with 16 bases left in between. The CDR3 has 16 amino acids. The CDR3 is CASSRIQGVGTDTQYF. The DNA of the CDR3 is TGTGCCAGCAGCCGGATACAGGGAGTAGGCACAGATACGCAGTATTTT.

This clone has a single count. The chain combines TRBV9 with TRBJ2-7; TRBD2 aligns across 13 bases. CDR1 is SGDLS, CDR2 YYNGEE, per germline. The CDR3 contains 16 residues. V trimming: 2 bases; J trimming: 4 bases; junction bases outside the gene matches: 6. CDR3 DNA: TGTGCCAGCAGCGTTGGACTAGCGGGAGTAGGGTACGAGCAGTACTTC. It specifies CASSVGLAGVGYEQYF. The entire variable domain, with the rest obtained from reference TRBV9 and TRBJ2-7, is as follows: DSGVTQTPKHLITATGQRVTLRCSPRSGDLSVYWYQQSLDQGLQFLIQYYNGEERAKGNILERFSAQQFPDLHSELNLSSLELGDSALYFCASSVGLAGVGYEQYFGPGTRLTVT.

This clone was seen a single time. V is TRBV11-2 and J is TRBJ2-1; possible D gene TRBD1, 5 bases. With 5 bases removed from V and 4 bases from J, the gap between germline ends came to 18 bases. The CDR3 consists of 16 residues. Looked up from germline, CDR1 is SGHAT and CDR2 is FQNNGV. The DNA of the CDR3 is TGTGCCAGCAGCCTCCGGACAAGCGAAAAGTACAATGAGCAGTTCTTC. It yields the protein CASSLRTSEKYNEQFF. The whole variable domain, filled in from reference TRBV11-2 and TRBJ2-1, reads EAGVAQSPRYKIIEKRQSVAFWCNPISGHATLYWYQQILGQGPKLLIQFQNNGVVDDSQLPKDRFSAERLKGVDSTLKIQPAKLEDSAVYLCASSLRTSEKYNEQFFGPGTRLTVL.

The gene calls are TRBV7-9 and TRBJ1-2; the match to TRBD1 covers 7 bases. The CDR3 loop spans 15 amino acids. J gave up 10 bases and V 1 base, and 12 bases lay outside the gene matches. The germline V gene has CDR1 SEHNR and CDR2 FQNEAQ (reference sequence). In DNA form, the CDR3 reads TGTGCCAGCAGCTTAGAAGCAGGGGGATCTATGGCCTACACCTTC. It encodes CASSLEAGGSMAYTF.

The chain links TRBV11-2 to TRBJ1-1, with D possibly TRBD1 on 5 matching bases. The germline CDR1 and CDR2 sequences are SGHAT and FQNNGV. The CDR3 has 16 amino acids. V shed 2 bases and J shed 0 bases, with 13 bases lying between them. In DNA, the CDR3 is TGTGCCAGCAGCTTACAGGGCCTTCGCATGAACACTGAAGCTTTCTTT. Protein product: CASSLQGLRMNTEAFF.

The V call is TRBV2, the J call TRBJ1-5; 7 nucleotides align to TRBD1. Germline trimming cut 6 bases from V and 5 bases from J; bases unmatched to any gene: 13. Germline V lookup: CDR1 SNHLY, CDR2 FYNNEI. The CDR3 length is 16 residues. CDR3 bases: TGTGCCAGCAGGTCGGGACCGACCACAGGGGATCAGCCCCAGCATTTT. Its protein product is CASRSGPTTGDQPQHF.

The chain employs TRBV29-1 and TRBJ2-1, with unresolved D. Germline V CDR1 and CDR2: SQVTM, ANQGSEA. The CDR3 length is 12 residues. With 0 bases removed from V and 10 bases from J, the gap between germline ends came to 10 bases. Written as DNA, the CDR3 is TGCAGCGTTGAAGACATCCGGTTAGAGCAGTTCTTC. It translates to CSVEDIRLEQFF.

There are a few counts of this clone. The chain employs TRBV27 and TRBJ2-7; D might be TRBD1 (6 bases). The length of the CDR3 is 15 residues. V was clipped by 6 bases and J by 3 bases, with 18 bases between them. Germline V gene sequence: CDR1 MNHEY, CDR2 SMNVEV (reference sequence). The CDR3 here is CASSYSTGHSYEQYF. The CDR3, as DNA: TGTGCCAGCAGCTATAGTACGGGACATAGCTACGAGCAGTACTTC.

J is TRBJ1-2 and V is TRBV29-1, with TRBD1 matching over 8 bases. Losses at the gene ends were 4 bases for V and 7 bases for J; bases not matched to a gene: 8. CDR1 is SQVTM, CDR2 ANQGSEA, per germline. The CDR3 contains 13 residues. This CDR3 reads CSVATQGVGGYTF. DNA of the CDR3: TGCAGCGTTGCGACACAGGGGGTAGGTGGCTACACCTTC.

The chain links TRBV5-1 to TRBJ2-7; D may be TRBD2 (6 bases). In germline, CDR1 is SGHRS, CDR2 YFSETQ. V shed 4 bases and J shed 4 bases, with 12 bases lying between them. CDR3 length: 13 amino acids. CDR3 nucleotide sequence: TGCGCCAGCAGCGTCCTGGAGGGGTACGAGCAGTACTTC. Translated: CASSVLEGYEQYF.

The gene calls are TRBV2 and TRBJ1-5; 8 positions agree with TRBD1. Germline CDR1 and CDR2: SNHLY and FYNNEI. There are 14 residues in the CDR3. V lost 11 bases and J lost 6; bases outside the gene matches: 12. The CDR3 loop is CASGVRQGTQPQHF. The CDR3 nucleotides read TGTGCCTCCGGGGTCCGACAGGGGACTCAGCCCCAGCATTTT.

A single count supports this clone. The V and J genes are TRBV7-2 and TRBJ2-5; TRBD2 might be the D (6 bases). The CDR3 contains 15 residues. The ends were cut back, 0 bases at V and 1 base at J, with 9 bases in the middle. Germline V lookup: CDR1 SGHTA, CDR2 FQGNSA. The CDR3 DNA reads TGTGCCAGCAGCTTAGCGGGCGGGACCCAAGAGACCCAGTACTTC. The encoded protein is CASSLAGGTQETQYF.